The clone carrying this TCR beta chain was counted once. The entry originates in a study of blood T cell repertoires in COVID-19. As handled by the study authors: Amplification of reference gene primers provided the estimated nucleated cell counts. Some clones are missing from TCRdb's copy, which holds only in-frame ones; the method was immunoSEQ multiplex PCR. V, J and clone size are taken as reported in that table, and D and trimming were inferred from the DNA itself. The sample includes roughly 300,000 clones, more than 85% of them seen just once. Everyone who took part was 18 to 89 years old, and they came from about two dozen US areas. The TCR comes from a woman in her twenties or thirties who had recovered from COVID-19. The source material was PBMCs or T cells enriched from blood (not recorded which).

The CDR3 loop reads CASTLYSDKMNTEAFF. The CDR3, as DNA: TGTGCCAGCACCCTTTATTCGGACAAAATGAACACTGAAGCTTTCTTT. The rearrangement uses TRBV13 and TRBJ1-1; D might be TRBD1 (5 bases). The CDR3 is made up of 16 amino acids. V was pared by 7 bases and J by 0 bases, with 18 bases between. Germline values: CDR1 PRHDT, CDR2 FYEKMQ (reference sequence).